These T cell receptor beta chains were read from a single sample in a study of human T cells and chemical hapten exposure. MiXCR, run by TCRdb on the RACE reads, gives a single entry per CDR3 protein. The table shows more than 50,000 distinct CDR3 sequences, with about 6.7% occurring only once. The specimen comprised whole blood, sampled in connection with sensitization to the hapten diphenylcyclopropenone (DPC). All receptors derive from a woman in her twenties or thirties with alopecia areata. Some clones in this sample may be carry-over from other donors' samples. Each CDR3 is given with its conserved first and last residue.

v_call	cdr3_length	j_call	cdr3_aa
TRBV18	15	TRBJ1-2	CASSTWTMANYGYTF
TRBV6-2/TRBV6-3	14	TRBJ1-1	CASSYRQGRSEAFF
TRBV30	11	TRBJ1-1	CAWTKNTEAFF
TRBV12-3/TRBV12-4	14	TRBJ1-6	CASSSRGSNSPLHF
TRBV30	14	TRBJ2-2	CAWQRGENTGELFF
TRBV19	13	TRBJ1-2	CASRTGVLDGYTF
TRBV18	14	TRBJ2-7	CASSPRDGIYEQYF
TRBV20-1	16	TRBJ2-3	CSARIGRRGRTDTQYF
TRBV2	15	TRBJ2-1	CASSSTQGMLNEQFF
TRBV20-1	17	TRBJ2-1	CSARIGVSGVNYNEQFF
TRBV7-3	17	TRBJ2-3	CASSLRPTGAGSDTQYF
TRBV20-1	13	TRBJ1-2	CSARGDRDYGYTF
TRBV27	14	TRBJ2-5	CASSTHREAKTQYF